The T cell receptor beta chain under discussion was sequenced for a study of CD8 T cells in ankylosing spondylitis. This CDR3 spans 15 amino acids. V shed 6 bases and J shed 1 base, with 16 bases lying between them. CDR1 is MNHNS, CDR2 SASEGT, per germline. TCRdb processed the 5' RACE reads anew with MiXCR; each CDR3 protein has one entry. This table has about 320,000 distinct CDR3 sequences, approximately 10% appearing once. In this sample, this clonotype turned up many times. This sequence joins TRBV6-1 and TRBJ2-7; D could derive from TRBD1 or TRBD2 (5 bases each). This sequence was found in a female donor with ankylosing spondylitis or in good health (not recorded which). The sample was blood, either unsorted or a sorted T cell fraction (not recorded which). CDR3 bases: TGTGCCAGCAGGCTTTTAAACGAGGGGTCCTACGAGCAGTACTTC. Translated, it gives CASRLLNEGSYEQYF.